This paragraph reports one T cell receptor beta chain. This sample is part of a study of blood T cell repertoires in COVID-19. Study as a whole: T cells, B-cell-depleted T cells, or PBMCs supplied cDNA or gDNA.

Assay: immunoSEQ multiplex PCR; the TCRdb copy retains only in-frame clones and omits some. The sample holds 250,000 to 400,000 clones, around nine tenths seen once. This CDR3 contains 15 residues. V shed 6 bases and J 9 bases; nucleotides not matched to a gene: 5. CDR1 and CDR2 (germline): MNHEY, SVGAGI. V is TRBV6-5 and J is TRBJ2-1; 16 positions agree with TRBD2. The receptor was isolated from a man between 60 and 75 years old who had recovered from COVID-19. Sequenced material: PBMCs or T cells enriched from blood (not recorded which). CDR3 in amino acids: CASRAGLAGGGEQFF. CDR3 nucleotide sequence: TGTGCCAGCAGGGCGGGACTAGCGGGAGGGGGTGAGCAGTTCTTC.